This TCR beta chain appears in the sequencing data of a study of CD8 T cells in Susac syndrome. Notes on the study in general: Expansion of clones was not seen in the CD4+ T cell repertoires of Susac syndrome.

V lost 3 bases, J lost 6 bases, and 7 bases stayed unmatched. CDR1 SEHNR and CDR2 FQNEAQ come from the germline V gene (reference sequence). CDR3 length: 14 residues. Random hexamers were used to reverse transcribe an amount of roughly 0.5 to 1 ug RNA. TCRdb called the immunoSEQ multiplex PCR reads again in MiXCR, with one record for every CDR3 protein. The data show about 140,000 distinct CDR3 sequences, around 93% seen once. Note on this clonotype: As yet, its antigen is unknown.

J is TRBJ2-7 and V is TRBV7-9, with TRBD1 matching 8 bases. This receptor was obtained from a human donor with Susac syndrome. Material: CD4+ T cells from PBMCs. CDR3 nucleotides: TGTGCCAGCAGCTTGACAGGGGTTTGGAGCGAGCAGTACTTC. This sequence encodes CASSLTGVWSEQYF.